The 14 T cell receptor beta chains given below trace back to one sample, sequenced in a study of vaccination and CD4 T cells after COVID-19 (dated by TCRdb to the early 2020s). The library relied on PCR. This sample was sequenced with an Illumina iSeq 100. TCR sequencing of DNA from cultured CD4+ T cells used the Oncomine TCR Beta short-read assay at the Johns Hopkins FTIC core. TCRdb itself trimmed the public reads at Q25 with fastp, ran MiXCR and retained productive beta chains. Rows with one shared CDR3 protein collapse into an entry with the most common genes and DNA. A total of just over 20,000 distinct CDR3 sequences appear in this sample, approximately 40% of them only once. Less than 3% of the sample rests with the top ten. The treatment or condition label on this specimen signifies: 10-day PBMC culture with coronavirus spike peptide pools or control peptides (ViraFEST assay). These receptors have no known antigen.

Sequenced here: CD4+ T cells from blood, cultured in vitro, sampled after SARS-CoV-2 vaccination. These receptors were collected from a human donor who had recovered from COVID-19.

The V and J genes are TRBV5-4 and TRBJ1-1; D gene unclear. Germline CDR1 SGHNT, CDR2 YYREEE (reference sequence). V was clipped by 1 base and J by 7 bases, with 11 bases between them. This CDR3 comprises 13 residues. The CDR3: CASSLQGRGEAFF. CDR3 coding DNA: TGTGCCAGCAGCTTGCAAGGGAGAGGTGAAGCTTTCTTT. Looking up the rest from reference TRBV5-4 and TRBJ1-1 gives the full variable domain: ETGVTQSPTHLIKTRGQQVTLRCSSQSGHNTVSWYQQALGQGPQFIFQYYREEENGRGNFPPRFSGLQFPNYSSELNVNALELDDSALYLCASSLQGRGEAFFGQGTRLTVV.

The rearrangement joins TRBV14 to TRBJ2-5; D is undetermined. Germline-derived CDR1 and CDR2 are SGHDN and FVKESK. With 1 base removed from V and 4 bases from J, the gap between germline ends came to 7 bases. There are 13 residues in the CDR3. CDR3 residues: CASSQGLGETQYF. Here the CDR3 DNA reads TGTGCCAGCAGCCAAGGTTTGGGAGAGACCCAGTACTTC.

The V and J genes are TRBV7-2 and TRBJ1-2; D possibly corresponds to TRBD1 (5 bases). Trimming took 6 bases from V and 2 from J, leaving 13 bases between them. The CDR3 totals 14 residues. Germline assignment: CDR1 SGHTA and CDR2 FQGNSA. This CDR3 reads CASSRPGSNYGYTF. The CDR3 bases are TGTGCCAGCAGTCGGCCAGGGTCAAACTATGGCTACACCTTC.

The V and J genes are TRBV7-3 and TRBJ1-5; no definite D call. The length of the CDR3 is 18 residues. Per germline, CDR1 SGHTA and CDR2 FQGTGA. The V end was cut by 3 bases, the J end by 7 bases, with 25 bases between. CDR3 sequence (DNA): TGTGCCAGCAGCTTGATGGTCGTAACGGACGAAGGGTGGCAGCCCCAGCATTTT. Protein: CASSLMVVTDEGWQPQHF.

The gene calls are TRBV7-9 and TRBJ2-5; 7 bases match TRBD1. In germline, CDR1 is SEHNR, CDR2 FQNEAQ (reference sequence). CDR3 length: 14 amino acids. Trimming took 5 bases from V and 8 from J; bases not matched to a gene: 11. CDR3 nucleotides: TGTGCCAGCAGCACTAGGACAGGCTCAAGCACCCAGTACTTC. It yields the protein CASSTRTGSSTQYF.

This sequence joins TRBV20-1 and TRBJ2-3, with D uncertain. The germline CDR1 and CDR2 sequences are DFQATT and SNEGSKA (reference sequence). The CDR3 covers 16 residues. Trimming removed 3 bases from V and 3 bases from J, with 19 bases in between. The CDR3: CSARGSTSFRTDTQYF. CDR3 bases: TGCAGTGCTAGGGGTAGTACATCTTTTCGGACAGATACGCAGTATTTT.

This clonotype was seen more than once but under ten times. CDR3 nucleotide sequence: TGTGCCTGGAGTAAGGGGGCGTTCGGTCAGCCCCAGCATTTT. Protein product: CAWSKGAFGQPQHF. The chain couples TRBV30 to TRBJ1-5; TRBD1 matches at 7 bases. Germline V gene data show CDR1 as GTSNPN and CDR2 as SVGIG (reference sequence). J was trimmed by 6 bases and V by 2 bases; bases with no gene match: 7. The CDR3 contains 14 residues.

The V and J genes are TRBV7-3 and TRBJ1-1; D might be TRBD1 (6 bases). V was shortened by 4 bases and J by 10 bases, with 19 bases between the two germline ends. Germline lookup yields CDR1 SGHTA and CDR2 FQGTGA. CDR3 length: 14 residues. The CDR3 nucleotides read TGTGCCAGCAGCTCGCCTGAGTTGGGGGGCGTAGCTTTCTTT. Protein: CASSSPELGGVAFF.

The chain is built from TRBV19 and TRBJ2-7; 7 positions match TRBD1. This CDR3 is built from 15 residues. CDR1 and CDR2 from the germline V gene are LNHDA and SQIVND (reference sequence). Germline trimming cut 5 bases from V and 5 bases from J; bases unmatched to any gene: 12. The CDR3 loop reads CASSSGQPGGHEQYF. Here the CDR3 DNA reads TGTGCCAGTAGTTCGGGACAGCCCGGCGGCCACGAGCAGTACTTC.

The rearrangement links TRBV7-9 to TRBJ1-6; D not certain. The ends were cut back, 5 bases at V and 7 bases at J, with 18 bases in the middle. Germline loops: CDR1 SEHNR, CDR2 FQNEAQ (reference sequence). CDR3 length: 16 residues. The CDR3 nucleotides read TGTGCCAGCAGCCAAAGCCTGTCCGGCGGGAATTCACCCCTCCACTTT. Translation: CASSQSLSGGNSPLHF.

Of note for this clonotype: At one end, the junction sequence differs from germline, possibly due to a read error. This chain joins TRBV20-1 and TRBJ2-5; TRBD1 aligns across 9 bases. The germline V gene encodes CDR1 DFQATT and CDR2 SNEGSKA (reference sequence). CDR3 length: 12 amino acids. CDR3 protein: CSARTGVEAQYF. The CDR3 DNA sequence: TGCAGTGCACGGACAGGGGTAGAGGCCCAGTACTTC.

This clonotype turned up a few times. The chain employs TRBV20-1 and TRBJ2-2; the match to TRBD2 covers 13 bases. V shed 3 bases and J 6 bases; nucleotides not matched to a gene: 7. The CDR3 spans 16 residues. CDR1 DFQATT and CDR2 SNEGSKA come from the germline V gene (reference sequence). The CDR3 DNA is TGCAGTGCTAGGGTACCGGGACTAGCGGGATCCGGGGAGCTGTTTTTT. Residues: CSARVPGLAGSGELFF.

The chain combines TRBV7-9 with TRBJ1-6; TRBD1 matches 7 bases. CDR1 and CDR2 (germline): SEHNR, FQNEAQ (reference sequence). The CDR3 consists of 13 residues. The V gene end was trimmed by 7 bases and the J gene end by 8 bases; junction bases not matched to a gene: 5. The CDR3 spells CASTKTGDSPLHF. The CDR3 nucleotides are TGTGCCAGCACCAAAACAGGGGATTCACCCCTCCACTTT.

This chain joins TRBV28 and TRBJ1-2; D perhaps matches TRBD1 (5 bases). Germline CDR1 MDHEN, CDR2 SYDVKM. V was pared by 5 bases and J by 6 bases, with 10 bases between. The length of the CDR3 is 12 residues. The CDR3 sequence: CASSGQGDGYTF. In DNA form, the CDR3 reads TGTGCCAGCAGTGGGCAGGGTGATGGCTACACCTTC.